The 8 T cell receptor beta chains below come from one sample, sequenced in a study of blood T cells in healthy people across ages. For the second PCR, which ran for about 7 to 11 cycles, a sample-barcoded 5' primer and a J-beta primer mix were used. MiXCR, run by TCRdb on the 5' RACE reads, gives a single entry per CDR3 protein. The sample includes 1,300,000 or so distinct CDR3 sequences, roughly 64% of them seen just once. The sequencing sample was made of blood. These receptors were obtained from a man aged 18 to 30 in good health.

The chain couples TRBV6-5 to TRBJ2-6; D call uncertain. This CDR3 comprises 13 residues. V shed 8 bases and J shed 2 bases, with 7 bases lying between them. Germline V CDR1 and CDR2: MNHEY, SVGAGI. This chain's CDR3 is CASGIAGANVLTF. CDR3 bases: TGTGCCAGCGGGATTGCTGGGGCCAACGTCCTGACTTTC.

This clonotype was recorded only once. The chain combines TRBV9 with TRBJ1-2; 7 nucleotides line up with TRBD1. Germline trimming cut 3 bases from V and 3 bases from J; bases unmatched to any gene: 8. The CDR3 has 15 residues. The germline gives CDR1 SGDLS, CDR2 YYNGEE. Here the CDR3 DNA reads TGTGCCAGCAGCGCTGGGACAGCCACTTACTATGGCTACACCTTC. Translation gives CASSAGTATYYGYTF.

This clonotype was observed a few times. The chain is built from TRBV7-9 and TRBJ2-7, with D perhaps given as TRBD1 or TRBD2 (5 bases each). V shed 6 bases and J shed 2 bases, with 8 bases lying between them. The germline V gene has CDR1 SEHNR and CDR2 FQNEAQ (reference sequence). The CDR3 is 12 amino acids. The CDR3: CASRGTPYEQYF. CDR3 nucleotide sequence: TGTGCCAGCAGGGGGACCCCCTACGAGCAGTACTTC.

The chain joins TRBV7-9 to TRBJ2-3, with D possibly TRBD2 on 6 matching bases. The CDR3 is made up of 17 amino acids. V dropped 5 bases and J dropped 0 bases, with 18 bases sitting between them. Germline loops: CDR1 SEHNR, CDR2 FQNEAQ (reference sequence). The chain's CDR3 is CASSLPPAGPSTDTQYF. As DNA, the CDR3 is TGTGCCAGCAGCCTACCCCCCGCGGGACCAAGCACAGATACGCAGTATTTT.

As DNA, the CDR3 is TGCGCCAGCAGTCCGGGCATTTCCTATGGCTACACCTTC. This codes for CASSPGISYGYTF. The V gene is TRBV5-1, the J gene TRBJ1-2, with D uncertain. Trimming took 5 bases from V and 4 from J, leaving 12 bases between them. Germline lookup yields CDR1 SGHRS and CDR2 YFSETQ. CDR3 length: 13 amino acids.

The J gene is TRBJ2-4, the V gene TRBV5-1, with D perhaps assigned TRBD1 or TRBD2 (6 bases each). Deletions cut 4 bases from V and 8 bases from J, with 25 bases between. The CDR3 length is 17 residues. CDR1 and CDR2 from the germline V gene are SGHRS and YFSETQ. DNA of the CDR3: TGCGCCAGCAGCCCATCCCGCGTGGCGGAGGGGGGAGACATTCAGTACTTC. Amino acids: CASSPSRVAEGGDIQYF.

The chain employs TRBV12-3 or TRBV12-4 and TRBJ1-2, with D hard to call. Trimming took 10 bases from V and 6 from J, leaving 12 bases between them. The CDR3 spans 11 residues. CDR3 DNA: TGTGCCACCGAGGTTAGGGATGGCTACACCTTC. Residues: CATEVRDGYTF.

The rearrangement links TRBV29-1 to TRBJ2-2; 11 nucleotides line up with TRBD2. The CDR3 is 15 residues long. V trimming: 5 bases; J trimming: 4 bases; junction bases outside the gene matches: 6. Germline V gives CDR1 SQVTM, CDR2 ANQGSEA. The CDR3 DNA reads TGCAGCGTTCAACTAGCGGGAGTGTCCACCGGGGAGCTGTTTTTT. Protein sequence: CSVQLAGVSTGELFF.